This TCR beta chain was identified during a study of identical twins. TCRdb re-called the 5' RACE reads with MiXCR, one entry per CDR3 protein. The repertoire has hundreds of thousands of distinct CDR3 sequences, 20% to 25% of them found once; the top ten carry 4% to 4.5%. This CDR3 is built from 20 residues. The germline V gene has CDR1 MNHEY and CDR2 SVGEGT. J lost 1 base, V lost 4 bases, and 19 bases had no gene match. The same sample was also studied in work on T cells expressing NK-cell markers.

This sequence originates from a woman aged 18 to 35 in good health. Sequenced: PBMCs. V is TRBV6-2 or TRBV6-3 and J is TRBJ1-1, with TRBD1 matching over 9 bases. The CDR3 DNA is TGTGCCAGCAGTTCGGCCCCGGGACAGGGAGCATTCCGTGGGAACACTGAAGCTTTCTTT. Translated: CASSSAPGQGAFRGNTEAFF.